The 22 T cell receptor beta chains listed next were all sequenced from one sample in a study of blood T cells in healthy people across ages. A sample-barcoded 5' primer and a J-beta primer mix were used in a second PCR of roughly 6 to 12 cycles. Each CDR3 protein gets one entry after TCRdb re-called the 5' RACE reads with MiXCR. This table holds about 760,000 distinct CDR3 sequences, 45% to 70% found once. The sequenced sample consisted of blood. The receptors stem from a man aged 35 to 55 in good health.

V gene TRBV9 combines with J gene TRBJ2-1, with a weak D call TRBD1 (6 bases). Germline V gives CDR1 SGDLS, CDR2 YYNGEE. This CDR3 is built from 12 residues. V was shortened by 5 bases and J by 11 bases, with 14 bases between the two germline ends. The DNA for the CDR3 is TGTGCCAGCAGGGACAGAGGGGCTAAGCAGTTCTTC. Protein: CASRDRGAKQFF.

The chain uses TRBV11-2 and TRBJ2-1; TRBD2 is a possible D gene (5 bases). The DNA end favors TRBJ2-7, so the J call may be wrong. The V gene's germline CDR1 is SGHAT and CDR2 FQNNGV. The CDR3 is 16 amino acids. CDR3 nucleotides: TGTGCCAGCAGCCCAGGAGGCTGGAGCTCCTACAATGAGCAGTACTTC. Residues: CASSPGGWSSYNEQYF.

This clonotype appeared a few times. The V and J genes are TRBV9 and TRBJ2-7; 7 bases are shared with TRBD1. The CDR3 loop spans 16 amino acids. V shed 3 bases, J shed 1 base, and the junction held 10 bases outside the gene matches. In germline, CDR1 is SGDLS, CDR2 YYNGEE. The chain's CDR3 is CASSDSSQGYSYEQYF. The CDR3 DNA sequence: TGTGCCAGCAGCGACTCATCACAGGGGTATTCCTACGAGCAGTACTTC.

The count of this clonotype is one. CDR3 in DNA: TGTGCCAGCAGCGTAAGACCAGGGGGGCGGAACACTGAAGCTTTCTTT. Its protein is CASSVRPGGRNTEAFF. The chain is built from TRBV9 and TRBJ1-1, with 7 bases fitting TRBD1. CDR3 length equals 16 residues. The germline CDR1 and CDR2 sequences are SGDLS and YYNGEE. The J segment lost 1 base and the V segment lost 1 base, leaving 7 bases of the junction unmatched.

V gene TRBV29-1 combines with J gene TRBJ2-7; maybe TRBD1 (6 bases). The assigned J gene may be wrong: the sequence end matches TRBJ2-4 better. This CDR3 has 16 residues. From germline, CDR1 is SQVTM and CDR2 ANQGSEA. The CDR3 DNA sequence: TGCAGCGTTGAAGATAGGGCAGGGGTCTCCAAAAACATTCAGTACTTC. Its protein is CSVEDRAGVSKNIQYF.

The rearrangement links TRBV11-2 to TRBJ2-7, with D possibly TRBD2 on 7 matching bases. CDR3 size: 15 residues. Germline CDR1 and CDR2: SGHAT and FQNNGV. With 6 bases removed from V and 5 bases from J, the gap between germline ends came to 20 bases. The CDR3 loop reads CASRPYGGLSDEQYF. CDR3 in DNA: TGTGCCAGCAGGCCCTACGGGGGGCTGTCCGACGAGCAGTACTTC. The full variable domain, completed using reference TRBV11-2 and TRBJ2-7, is EAGVAQSPRYKIIEKRQSVAFWCNPISGHATLYWYQQILGQGPKLLIQFQNNGVVDDSQLPKDRFSAERLKGVDSTLKIQPAKLEDSAVYLCASRPYGGLSDEQYFGPGTRLTVT.

This clonotype showed up many times. This chain joins TRBV7-9 and TRBJ1-2; TRBD1 agrees at 10 bases. Losses at the gene ends were 6 bases for V and 4 bases for J; bases not matched to a gene: 5. The CDR3 contains 14 residues. Germline-derived CDR1 and CDR2 are SEHNR and FQNEAQ (reference sequence). Written as DNA, the CDR3 is TGTGCCAGCAGTTTGGGACAGGGGAGCTATGGCTACACCTTC. Its translation: CASSLGQGSYGYTF. Filled out from reference TRBV7-9 and TRBJ1-2, the complete variable domain reads DTGVSQNPRHKITKRGQNVTFRCDPISEHNRLYWYRQTLGQGPEFLTYFQNEAQLEKSRLLSDRFSAERPKGSFSTLEIQRTEQGDSAMYLCASSLGQGSYGYTFGSGTRLTVV.

The rearrangement uses TRBV27 and TRBJ1-5; the match to TRBD1 covers 7 bases. CDR1 is MNHEY, CDR2 SMNVEV, per germline (reference sequence). CDR3 length equals 17 residues. The J segment lost 0 bases and the V segment lost 6 bases, leaving 11 bases of the junction unmatched. Here the CDR3 DNA reads TGTGCCAGCAGCCCCGGGACAGCGGCTTATAGCAATCAGCCCCAGCATTTT. Its protein product is CASSPGTAAYSNQPQHF.

The chain has TRBV27 and TRBJ1-2; 10 nucleotides agree with TRBD1. The length of the CDR3 is 15 residues. Trimming removed 5 bases from V and 5 bases from J; junction bases left unmatched: 8. Germline CDR1 and CDR2: MNHEY and SMNVEV (reference sequence). CDR3 in amino acids: CASSPRWTGGYGYTF. The DNA of the CDR3 is TGTGCCAGCAGTCCCCGATGGACAGGGGGATATGGCTACACCTTC.

The chain uses TRBV7-3 and TRBJ2-3; D unresolved. The CDR3 has 14 amino acids. CDR1 and CDR2 from the germline V gene are SGHTA and FQGTGA. The germline V and J ends were trimmed by 5 bases and 1 base, with 10 bases remaining between them. CDR3 sequence (DNA): TGTGCCAGCAGCGAAGGGTGGGGCACAGATACGCAGTATTTT. Amino acids: CASSEGWGTDTQYF.

The V gene is TRBV7-8, the J gene TRBJ1-5, with D possibly being TRBD1 (6 bases). V lost 5 bases and J lost 0, with 14 bases in between. CDR3 length: 16 residues. Germline CDR1 is SGHVS and CDR2 is FQNEAQ. CDR3 in DNA: TGTGCCAGCAGCCCTGGACAGATTTATAGCAATCAGCCCCAGCATTTT. Its translation is CASSPGQIYSNQPQHF.

Only one count was recorded for this clonotype. This chain links TRBV6-4 with TRBJ2-5; perhaps TRBD2 as D (6 bases). CDR1 MRHNA and CDR2 SNTAGT come from the germline V gene. CDR3 length: 13 residues. V lost 4 bases, J lost 9 bases, and 15 bases lay in between. The CDR3 DNA reads TGTGCCAGCAGTGCCGTTACTGGGGAGGCCCAGTACTTC. Translating gives CASSAVTGEAQYF.

This sequence joins TRBV19 and TRBJ2-1, with a possible D match to TRBD2 (5 bases). The CDR3 loop spans 11 amino acids. Trimming removed 6 bases at V and 13 bases at J, with 13 bases between. Germline V lookup: CDR1 LNHDA, CDR2 SQIVND (reference sequence). The CDR3 nucleotides read TGTGCCAGTAGCCCCGGGATCGACCAGTTCTTC. Protein: CASSPGIDQFF.

This clonotype appeared a single time. This chain joins TRBV12-5 and TRBJ1-1; D remains ambiguous. CDR3 size: 15 residues. Germline CDR1 reads LGHNT; CDR2 reads FRNRAP. Trimming removed 2 bases at V and 2 bases at J, with 12 bases between. CDR3 nucleotide sequence: TGTGCTAGTGGTTTGTACCGGCGTACTAACACTGAAGCTTTCTTT. The encoded protein is CASGLYRRTNTEAFF.

This clonotype occurred a few times. This sequence joins TRBV27 and TRBJ2-3; perhaps TRBD2 as D (6 bases). The CDR3 spans 13 residues. Germline V lookup: CDR1 MNHEY, CDR2 SMNVEV (reference sequence). V was trimmed by 6 bases and J by 5 bases, leaving 12 bases between them. This CDR3 reads CASSPRGLDTQYF. The CDR3 bases are TGTGCCAGCAGCCCGAGGGGACTAGATACGCAGTATTTT.

The V gene is TRBV2, the J gene TRBJ2-1; the D is unclear. Trimming took 8 bases from V and 2 from J, leaving 13 bases between them. The CDR3 extends over 14 amino acids. Germline V gene data show CDR1 as SNHLY and CDR2 as FYNNEI. The CDR3 DNA is TGTGCCAGCCTGTTGGCAGGAACCTACAATGAGCAGTTCTTC. Its protein product is CASLLAGTYNEQFF.

This clonotype was counted between two and nine times. In DNA form, the CDR3 reads TGTGCCAGCAGCCCTCGGGACGGGGGGATCCAAGAGACCCAGTACTTC. Encoded protein: CASSPRDGGIQETQYF. This chain joins TRBV7-2 and TRBJ2-5; 7 bases align to TRBD2. J lost 1 base, V lost 5 bases, and 10 bases had no gene match. Germline loops: CDR1 SGHTA, CDR2 FQGNSA. The CDR3 length is 16 residues.

This clonotype was observed a handful of times. The chain couples TRBV28 to TRBJ1-2; TRBD1 might be the D (5 bases). CDR1 is MDHEN and CDR2 is SYDVKM in the germline V gene. V was pared by 2 bases and J by 4 bases, with 8 bases between. CDR3 length: 13 amino acids. The DNA of the CDR3 is TGTGCCAGCAGTTTAGTCGGGGCCTATGGCTACACCTTC. Translation gives CASSLVGAYGYTF.

CDR3 sequence reads: CASSWTGRYEQYF. The CDR3 bases are TGCGCCAGCAGTTGGACAGGGAGGTACGAGCAGTACTTC. This sequence joins TRBV10-2 and TRBJ2-7; 8 nucleotides align to TRBD1. Germline CDR1 reads WSHSY; CDR2 reads SAAADI. V shed 5 bases and J 4 bases; nucleotides not matched to a gene: 4. The CDR3 is 13 residues long.

The chain employs TRBV29-1 and TRBJ2-7; D is ambiguous. This CDR3 region has 13 residues. Between the trimmed V and J ends, which lost 4 bases and 7 bases, there was a span of 17 bases. Germline values: CDR1 SQVTM, CDR2 ANQGSEA. CDR3 sequence reads: CSVGSFRSNEQYF. The CDR3 DNA is TGCAGCGTTGGGTCCTTTAGGTCTAATGAGCAGTACTTC.

The rearrangement links TRBV6-2 or TRBV6-3 to TRBJ2-1; 9 positions match TRBD2. J lost 3 bases, V lost 9 bases, and 3 bases had no gene match. The CDR3 spans 13 residues. CDR1 is MNHEY, CDR2 SVGEGT, per germline. This chain's CDR3 is CASGLANYNEQFF. The DNA of the CDR3 is TGTGCCAGTGGACTAGCGAACTACAATGAGCAGTTCTTC.

At least ten counts were recorded for this clonotype. The junction departs from germline at one end; a sequencing error may be responsible. The chain links TRBV5-1 to TRBJ2-7, with 7 bases matching TRBD1. Germline CDR1 reads SGHRS; CDR2 reads YFSETQ. The CDR3 contains 14 residues. CDR3 in DNA: TGTGCCAGCAGTCTAACCGGGACAGCCTACGAGCAGTACTTC. Its protein product is CASSLTGTAYEQYF.